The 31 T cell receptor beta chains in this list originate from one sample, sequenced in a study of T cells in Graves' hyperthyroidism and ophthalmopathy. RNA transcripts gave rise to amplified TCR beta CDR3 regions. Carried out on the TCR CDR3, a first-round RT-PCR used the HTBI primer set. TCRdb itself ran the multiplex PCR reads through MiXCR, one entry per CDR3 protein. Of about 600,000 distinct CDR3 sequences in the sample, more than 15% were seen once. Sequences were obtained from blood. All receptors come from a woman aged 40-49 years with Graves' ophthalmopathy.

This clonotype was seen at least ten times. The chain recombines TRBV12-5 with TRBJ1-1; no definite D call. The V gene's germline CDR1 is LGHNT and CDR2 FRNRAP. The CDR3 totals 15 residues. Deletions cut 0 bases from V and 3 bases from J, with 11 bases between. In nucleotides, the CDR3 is TGTGCTAGTGGTTTGGTGCCGTTGGGGTACACTGAAGCTTTCTTT. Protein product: CASGLVPLGYTEAFF.

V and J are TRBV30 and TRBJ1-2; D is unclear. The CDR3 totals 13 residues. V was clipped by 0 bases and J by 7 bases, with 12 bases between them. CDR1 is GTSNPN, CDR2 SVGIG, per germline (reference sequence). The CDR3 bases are TGTGCCTGGAGTGTCCGGGAGGAAGGTGGCTACACCTTC. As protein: CAWSVREEGGYTF. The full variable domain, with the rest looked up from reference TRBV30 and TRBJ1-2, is SQTIHQWPATLVQPVGSPLSLECTVEGTSNPNLYWYRQAAGRGLQLLFYSVGIGQISSEVPQNLSASRPQDRQFILSSKKLLLSDSGFYLCAWSVREEGGYTFGSGTRLTVV.

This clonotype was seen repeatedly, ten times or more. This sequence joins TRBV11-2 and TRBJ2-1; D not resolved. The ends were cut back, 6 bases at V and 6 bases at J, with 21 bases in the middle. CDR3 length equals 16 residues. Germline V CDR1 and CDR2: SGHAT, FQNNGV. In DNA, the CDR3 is TGTGCCAGCAGTATAGCTGTAGTTCCTTTTGGCAATGAGCAGTTCTTC. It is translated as CASSIAVVPFGNEQFF.

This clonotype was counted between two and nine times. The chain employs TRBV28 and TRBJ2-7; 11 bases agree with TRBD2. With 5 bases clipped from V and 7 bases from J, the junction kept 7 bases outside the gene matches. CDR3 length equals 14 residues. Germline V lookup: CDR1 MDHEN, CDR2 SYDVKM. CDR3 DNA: TGTGCCAGCAGTCGACTAGCGGGATCAAGGGAGCAGTACTTC. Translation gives CASSRLAGSREQYF.

In DNA form, the CDR3 reads TGTGCCAGCAGCGTAGGGGGACAGGGGAACTATGGCTACACCTTC. Its protein product is CASSVGGQGNYGYTF. The rearrangement joins TRBV9 to TRBJ1-2; 10 nucleotides align to TRBD1. Unmatched junction bases numbered 1, after V lost 0 bases and J lost 2 bases. The germline V gene has CDR1 SGDLS and CDR2 YYNGEE. The CDR3 runs to 15 residues.

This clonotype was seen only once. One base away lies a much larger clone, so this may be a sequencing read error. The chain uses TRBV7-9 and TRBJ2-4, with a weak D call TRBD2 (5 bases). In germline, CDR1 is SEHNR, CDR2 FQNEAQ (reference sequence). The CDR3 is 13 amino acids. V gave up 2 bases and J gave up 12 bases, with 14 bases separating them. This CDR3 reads CASSLSGNYTQYF. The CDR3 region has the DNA TGTGCCAGCAGCTTATCGGGAAATTACACTCAGTACTTC.

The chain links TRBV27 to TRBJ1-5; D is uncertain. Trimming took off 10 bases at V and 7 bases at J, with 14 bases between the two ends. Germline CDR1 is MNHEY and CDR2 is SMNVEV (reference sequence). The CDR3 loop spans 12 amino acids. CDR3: CATGPRRQPQHF. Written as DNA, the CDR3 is TGTGCCACCGGGCCCCGCCGGCAGCCCCAGCATTTT.

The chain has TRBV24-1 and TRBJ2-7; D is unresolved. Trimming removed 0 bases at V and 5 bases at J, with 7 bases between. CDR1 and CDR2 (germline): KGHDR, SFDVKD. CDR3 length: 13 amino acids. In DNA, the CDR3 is TGTGCCACCAGTGATTTGGCCGGAAACGAGCAGTACTTC. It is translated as CATSDLAGNEQYF.

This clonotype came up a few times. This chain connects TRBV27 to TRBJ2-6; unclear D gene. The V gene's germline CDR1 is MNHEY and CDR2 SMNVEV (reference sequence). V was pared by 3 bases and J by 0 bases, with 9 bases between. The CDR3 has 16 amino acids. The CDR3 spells CASSFIPYSGANVLTF. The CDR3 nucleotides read TGTGCCAGCAGTTTTATTCCCTACTCTGGGGCCAACGTCCTGACTTTC.

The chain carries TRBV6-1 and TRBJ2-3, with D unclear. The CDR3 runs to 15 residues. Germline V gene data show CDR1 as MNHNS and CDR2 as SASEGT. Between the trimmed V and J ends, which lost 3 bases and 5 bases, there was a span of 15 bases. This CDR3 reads CASSDSAGSGDTQYF. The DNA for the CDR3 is TGTGCCAGCAGTGATTCTGCAGGCTCGGGAGATACGCAGTATTTT.

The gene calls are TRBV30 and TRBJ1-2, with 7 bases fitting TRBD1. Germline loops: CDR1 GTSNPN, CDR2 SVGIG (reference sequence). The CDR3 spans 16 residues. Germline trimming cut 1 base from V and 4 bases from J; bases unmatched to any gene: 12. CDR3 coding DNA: TGTGCCTGGAGTGACCGACCGGGACAGAGCGGCTATGGCTACACCTTC. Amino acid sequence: CAWSDRPGQSGYGYTF.

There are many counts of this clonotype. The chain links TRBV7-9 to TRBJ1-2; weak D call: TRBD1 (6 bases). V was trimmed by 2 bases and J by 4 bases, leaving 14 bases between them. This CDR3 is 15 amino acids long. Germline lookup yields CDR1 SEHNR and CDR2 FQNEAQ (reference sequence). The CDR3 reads CASSLYETGFYGYTF. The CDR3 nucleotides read TGTGCCAGCAGCTTATACGAGACAGGATTCTATGGCTACACCTTC.

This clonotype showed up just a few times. The CDR3 spells CASSGQGFTDTQYF. CDR3 nucleotides: TGTGCCAGCTCGGGACAGGGTTTCACAGATACGCAGTATTTT. The genes are TRBV2 and TRBJ2-3; TRBD1 aligns across 9 bases. CDR1 is SNHLY and CDR2 is FYNNEI in the germline V gene. V shed 8 bases and J 2 bases; nucleotides not matched to a gene: 5. This CDR3 contains 14 residues.

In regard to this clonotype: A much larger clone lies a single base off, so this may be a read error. The CDR3 DNA reads as TGTGCCAGCAGTGGGGGACAGGGCATCCGGGGGCCCCAGCATTTT. The encoded protein is CASSGGQGIRGPQHF. The chain links TRBV25-1 to TRBJ1-5, with 9 bases lining up with TRBD1. This CDR3 spans 15 amino acids. Trimming at V came to 4 bases and at J to 9 bases, leaving 10 bases not matched to a gene. Germline lookup yields CDR1 MGHDK and CDR2 SYGVNS.

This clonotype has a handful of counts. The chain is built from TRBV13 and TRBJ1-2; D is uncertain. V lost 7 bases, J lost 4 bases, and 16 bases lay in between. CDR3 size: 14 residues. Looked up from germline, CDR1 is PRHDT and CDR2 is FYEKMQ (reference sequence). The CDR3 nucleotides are TGTGCCAGCAACTCAATACGGTCACTCTATGGCTACACCTTC. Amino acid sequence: CASNSIRSLYGYTF.

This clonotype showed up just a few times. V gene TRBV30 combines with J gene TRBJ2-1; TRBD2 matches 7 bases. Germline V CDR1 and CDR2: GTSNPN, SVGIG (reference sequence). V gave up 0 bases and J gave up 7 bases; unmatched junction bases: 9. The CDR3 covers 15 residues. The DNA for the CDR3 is TGTGCCTGGAGTGTTGGACTAGGGGAAGGGAATGAGCAGTTCTTC. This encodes CAWSVGLGEGNEQFF.

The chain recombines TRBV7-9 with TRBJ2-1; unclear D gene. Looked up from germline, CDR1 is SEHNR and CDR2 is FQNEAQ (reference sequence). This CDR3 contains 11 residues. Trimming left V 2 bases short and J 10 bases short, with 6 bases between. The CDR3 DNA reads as TGTGCCAGCAGCTTATCACAGGAGCAGTTCTTC. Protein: CASSLSQEQFF.

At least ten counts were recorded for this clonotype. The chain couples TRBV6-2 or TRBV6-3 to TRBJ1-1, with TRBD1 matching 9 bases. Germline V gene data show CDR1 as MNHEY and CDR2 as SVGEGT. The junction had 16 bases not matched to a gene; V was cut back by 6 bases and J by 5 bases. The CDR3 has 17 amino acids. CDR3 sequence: CASRRFSLQGARTEAFF. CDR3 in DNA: TGTGCCAGCAGGAGGTTTTCCTTACAGGGGGCTCGAACTGAAGCTTTCTTT.

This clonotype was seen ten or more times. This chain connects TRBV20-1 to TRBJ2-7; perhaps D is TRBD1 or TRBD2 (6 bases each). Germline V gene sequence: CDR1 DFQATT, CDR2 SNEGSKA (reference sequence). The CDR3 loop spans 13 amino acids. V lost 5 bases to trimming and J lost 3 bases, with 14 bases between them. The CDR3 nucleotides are TGCAGTGCTCGGAGGGGGATCTTCTACGAGCAGTACTTC. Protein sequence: CSARRGIFYEQYF.

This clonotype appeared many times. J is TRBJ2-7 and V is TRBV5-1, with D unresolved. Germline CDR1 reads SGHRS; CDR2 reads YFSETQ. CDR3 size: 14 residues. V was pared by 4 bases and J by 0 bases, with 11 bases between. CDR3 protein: CASSEVGDSYEQYF. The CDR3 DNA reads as TGCGCCAGCAGCGAAGTTGGCGACTCCTACGAGCAGTACTTC.

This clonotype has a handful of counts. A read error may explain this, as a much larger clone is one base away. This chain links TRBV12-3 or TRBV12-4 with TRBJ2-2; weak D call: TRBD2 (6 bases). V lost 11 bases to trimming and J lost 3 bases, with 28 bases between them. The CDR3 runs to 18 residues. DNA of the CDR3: TGTGCCTTCTCCGGGGGAGTCGCGGTCCTCGGCGACACCGGGGAGCTGTTTTTT. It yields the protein CAFSGGVAVLGDTGELFF.

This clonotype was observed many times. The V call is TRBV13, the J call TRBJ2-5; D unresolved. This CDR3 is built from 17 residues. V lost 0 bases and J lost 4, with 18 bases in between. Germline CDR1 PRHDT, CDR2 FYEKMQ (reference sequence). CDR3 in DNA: TGTGCCAGCAGCTTAGGCCTGGGTTACGACGGTGGAGAGACCCAGTACTTC. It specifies CASSLGLGYDGGETQYF.

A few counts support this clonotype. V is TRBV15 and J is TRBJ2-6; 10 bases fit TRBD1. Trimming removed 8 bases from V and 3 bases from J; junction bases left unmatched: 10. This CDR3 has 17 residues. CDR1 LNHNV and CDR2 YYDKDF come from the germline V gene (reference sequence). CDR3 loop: CATDPGQGLSGANVLTF. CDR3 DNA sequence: TGTGCCACCGACCCGGGACAGGGGCTTAGTGGGGCCAACGTCCTGACTTTC.

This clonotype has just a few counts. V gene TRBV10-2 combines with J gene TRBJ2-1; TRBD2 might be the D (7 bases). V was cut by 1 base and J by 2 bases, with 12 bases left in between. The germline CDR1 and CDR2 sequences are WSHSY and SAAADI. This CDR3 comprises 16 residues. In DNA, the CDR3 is TGCGCCAGCAGTGAGTTGGGGGGGGCCCCCTACAATGAGCAGTTCTTC. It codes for CASSELGGAPYNEQFF.

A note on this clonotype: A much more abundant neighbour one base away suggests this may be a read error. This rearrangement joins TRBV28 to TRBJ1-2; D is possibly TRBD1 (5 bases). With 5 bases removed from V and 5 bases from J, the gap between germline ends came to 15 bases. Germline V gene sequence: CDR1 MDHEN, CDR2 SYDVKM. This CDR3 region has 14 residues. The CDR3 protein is CASSPAGWEYGYTF. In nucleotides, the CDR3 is TGTGCCAGCAGTCCGGCAGGGTGGGAATATGGCTACACCTTC.

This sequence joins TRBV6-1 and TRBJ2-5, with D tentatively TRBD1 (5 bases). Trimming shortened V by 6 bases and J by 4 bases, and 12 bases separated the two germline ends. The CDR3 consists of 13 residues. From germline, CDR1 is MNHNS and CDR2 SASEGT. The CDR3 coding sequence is TGTGCCAGCAGGCTGGACCAGGGAGAGACCCAGTACTTC. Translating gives CASRLDQGETQYF.

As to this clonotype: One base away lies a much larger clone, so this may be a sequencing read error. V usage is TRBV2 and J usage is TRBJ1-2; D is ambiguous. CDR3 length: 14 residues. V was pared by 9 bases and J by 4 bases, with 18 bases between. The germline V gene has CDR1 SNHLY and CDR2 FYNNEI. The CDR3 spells CARDRESRGYGYTF. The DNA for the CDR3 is TGTGCCAGGGACCGGGAAAGCCGAGGCTATGGCTACACCTTC.

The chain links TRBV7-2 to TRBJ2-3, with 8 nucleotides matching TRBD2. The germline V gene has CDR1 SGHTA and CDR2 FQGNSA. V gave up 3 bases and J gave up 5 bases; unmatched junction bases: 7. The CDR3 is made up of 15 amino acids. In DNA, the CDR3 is TGTGCCAGCAGCTTCGGGGGTAGCGGGGTAGATACGCAGTATTTT. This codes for CASSFGGSGVDTQYF.

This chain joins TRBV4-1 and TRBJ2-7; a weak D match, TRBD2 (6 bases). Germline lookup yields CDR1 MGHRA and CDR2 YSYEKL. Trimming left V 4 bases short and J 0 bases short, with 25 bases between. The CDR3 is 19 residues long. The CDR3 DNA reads TGCGCCAGCAGCCCTAATTACAATCCGGGGGTTATTCCCTCCTACGAGCAGTACTTC. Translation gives CASSPNYNPGVIPSYEQYF.

The CDR3, as DNA: TGTGCCAGCAGTTGGGACCCCAAGAGCTCCTATAATTCACCCCTCCACTTT. This sequence encodes CASSWDPKSSYNSPLHF. The V gene is TRBV6-1, the J gene TRBJ1-6, with D maybe TRBD1 (5 bases). Germline V gives CDR1 MNHNS, CDR2 SASEGT. The CDR3 has 17 amino acids. V lost 5 bases to trimming and J lost 0 bases, with 14 bases between them.

The CDR3 DNA reads TGTGCCAGCAGCCTGCCCCAGCCTCTTGAGCAGTTCTTC. This translates into CASSLPQPLEQFF. This chain uses TRBV3-1 with TRBJ2-1; the D is unclear. V lost 4 bases, J lost 9 bases, and 13 bases lay in between. The CDR3 spans 13 residues. Germline CDR1 LGHDT, CDR2 YNNKEL (reference sequence).